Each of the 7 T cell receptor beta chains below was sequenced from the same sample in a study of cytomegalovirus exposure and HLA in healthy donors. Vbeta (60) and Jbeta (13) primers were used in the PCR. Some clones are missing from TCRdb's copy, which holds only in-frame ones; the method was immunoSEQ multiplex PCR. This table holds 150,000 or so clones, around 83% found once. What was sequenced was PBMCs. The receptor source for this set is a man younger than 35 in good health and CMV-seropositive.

The CDR3 loop is CAWNQGAEGYTF. The CDR3 DNA follows: TGTGCCTGGAATCAGGGGGCCGAGGGCTACACCTTC. The chain has TRBV30 and TRBJ1-2; 8 nucleotides align to TRBD1. Germline V CDR1 and CDR2: GTSNPN, SVGIG (reference sequence). V gave up 4 bases and J gave up 8 bases; unmatched junction bases: 6. The CDR3 contains 12 residues.

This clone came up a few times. CDR3 protein: CASTSFYGYTF. Here the CDR3 DNA reads TGTGCCAGTACGAGCTTCTATGGCTACACCTTC. The V gene is TRBV19, the J gene TRBJ1-2; D is unclear. CDR3 size: 11 residues. Trimming shortened V by 7 bases and J by 4 bases, and 7 bases separated the two germline ends. Germline lookup yields CDR1 LNHDA and CDR2 SQIVND (reference sequence).

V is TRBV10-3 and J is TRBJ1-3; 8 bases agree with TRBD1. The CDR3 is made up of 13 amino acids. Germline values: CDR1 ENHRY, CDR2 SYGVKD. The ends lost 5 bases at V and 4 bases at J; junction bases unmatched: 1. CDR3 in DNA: TGTGCCATCAGTCCAGGGGGCGGAAACACCATATATTTT. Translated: CAISPGGGNTIYF.

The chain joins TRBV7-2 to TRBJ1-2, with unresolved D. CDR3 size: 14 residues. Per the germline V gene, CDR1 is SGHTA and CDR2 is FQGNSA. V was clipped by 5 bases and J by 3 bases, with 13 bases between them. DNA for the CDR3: TGTGCCAGCAGCCAAGACCCCACAGACTATGGCTACACCTTC. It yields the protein CASSQDPTDYGYTF.

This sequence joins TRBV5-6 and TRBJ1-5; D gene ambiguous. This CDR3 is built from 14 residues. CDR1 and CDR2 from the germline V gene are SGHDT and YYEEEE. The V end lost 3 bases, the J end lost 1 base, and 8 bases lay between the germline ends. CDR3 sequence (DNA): TGTGCCAGCAGCTCGACAATGAGCAATCAGCCCCAGCATTTT. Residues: CASSSTMSNQPQHF.

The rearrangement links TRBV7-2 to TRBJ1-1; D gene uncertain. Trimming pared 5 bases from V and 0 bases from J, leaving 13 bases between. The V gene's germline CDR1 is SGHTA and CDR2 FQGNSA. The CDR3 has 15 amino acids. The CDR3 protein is CASSHPFQVNTEAFF. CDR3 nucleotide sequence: TGTGCCAGCAGCCATCCCTTTCAGGTGAACACTGAAGCTTTCTTT.

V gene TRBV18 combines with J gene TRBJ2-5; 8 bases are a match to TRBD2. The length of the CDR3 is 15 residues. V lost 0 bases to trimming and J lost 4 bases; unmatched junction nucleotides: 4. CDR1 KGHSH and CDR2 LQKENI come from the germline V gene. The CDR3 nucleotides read TGTGCCAGCTCACCACCCGGGACTAGGCGAGAGACCCAGTACTTC. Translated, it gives CASSPPGTRRETQYF.